This T cell receptor (beta chain) was observed in a study of T-cell reconstitution after alpha-beta-depleted transplantation in children. Preparation of the TCRbeta library used unique molecular identifiers. TCRdb fed the PCR reads into MiXCR, producing one record per CDR3 protein. The sample includes around 340,000 distinct CDR3 sequences, 13% of them seen just once. Trimming shortened V by 5 bases and J by 1 base, and 18 bases separated the two germline ends. This CDR3 region has 16 residues. Germline V gene lookup returns CDR1 SGHDT and CDR2 YYEEEE. Sequencing was performed on PBMCs, taken from the stem cell graft. The rearrangement links TRBV5-6 to TRBJ1-1; D is perhaps TRBD1 (5 bases). The receptor was isolated from a human donor who donated a stem cell graft to a child with Fanconi anemia. This CDR3 reads CASRNIIGTANTEAFF. DNA for the CDR3: TGTGCCAGCAGAAATATAATCGGGACGGCGAACACTGAAGCTTTCTTT. Full variable domain (missing parts from reference TRBV5-6 and TRBJ1-1): DAGVTQSPTHLIKTRGQQVTLRCSPKSGHDTVSWYQQALGQGPQFIFQYYEEEERQRGNFPDRFSGHQFPNYSSELNVNALLLGDSALYLCASRNIIGTANTEAFFGQGTRLTVV.